Reported below is one T cell receptor beta chain. This sample was included in a study of T cells in Graves' hyperthyroidism and ophthalmopathy. These patients, aged 18 to 65, had recently diagnosed hyperthyroidism lasting under 2 months. The CDR3 regions of TCR beta were amplified from RNA transcripts. With the HTBI primer set, the TCR CDR3 went through a first round of RT-PCR. One entry per CDR3 protein results from TCRdb running MiXCR on the multiplex PCR reads. The sample contains about 130,000 distinct CDR3 sequences, approximately 24% of which appear only once. Sequenced sample: blood. The receptor was derived from a woman aged 45-60 years with Graves' hyperthyroidism that later progressed to Graves' ophthalmopathy.

Here the CDR3 reads CASSPQLVGNTEAFF. In DNA, the CDR3 is TGTGCCAGCAGCCCGCAATTGGTGGGGAACACTGAAGCTTTCTTT. V and J are TRBV12-3 or TRBV12-4 and TRBJ1-1; D not resolved. Trimming cost V 6 bases and J 1 base, with 15 bases left between them. This CDR3 comprises 15 residues.